These 22 T cell receptor beta chains originate from one sample sequenced in a study of T-cell memory formation after mild COVID-19 (dated by TCRdb to the early 2020s). The method was 5' RACE. The instrument given in TCRdb is Illumina NovaSeq 6000. TCRdb cleaned the public reads at Q25 with fastp, built clones with MiXCR and kept in-frame beta chains. Each entry merges the rows of one CDR3 protein and shows their most common DNA and genes. This sample comprises 250,000 to 300,000 distinct CDR3 sequences, about 17% of them detected only once. The ten largest clones add up to 22% of the sample. Source material: PBMCs or a T cell subset sorted from them (not recorded which). The receptors stem from a man aged 18-30 years who had mild COVID-19 (a few samples of this study predate the infection). The sample titles of this study are shuffled in the database, so cell type and time point are left out; the donor was told from shared clones.

The table lists this clonotype with a few counts. J is TRBJ2-1 and V is TRBV6-2 or TRBV6-3; possible D gene TRBD1, 6 bases. V lost 6 bases to trimming and J lost 5 bases, with 20 bases between them. The CDR3 runs to 16 residues. From germline, CDR1 is MNHEY and CDR2 SVGEGT. CDR3 amino acids: CASRERPGHQNNEQFF. The CDR3 DNA is TGTGCCAGCAGAGAGAGACCGGGACACCAGAACAATGAGCAGTTCTTC.

J is TRBJ2-5 and V is TRBV18, with TRBD1 as a possible D gene (5 bases). Germline CDR1 KGHSH, CDR2 LQKENI. The CDR3 length is 16 residues. V was clipped by 1 base and J by 5 bases, with 17 bases between them. CDR3 in DNA: TGTGCCAGCTCACCACGACAGACTCGCGACGGGGAGACCCAGTACTTC. Its protein product is CASSPRQTRDGETQYF.

This clonotype was counted many times. V is TRBV7-2 and J is TRBJ2-3, with no clear D. The CDR3 is made up of 14 amino acids. Germline V gene lookup returns CDR1 SGHTA and CDR2 FQGNSA. V was pared by 3 bases and J by 2 bases, with 9 bases between. Here the CDR3 reads CASSFGYYTDTQYF. The CDR3 DNA reads as TGTGCCAGCAGCTTCGGTTATTACACAGATACGCAGTATTTT.

This chain connects TRBV5-1 to TRBJ2-3, with TRBD2 identical over 7 bases. Germline trimming cut 3 bases from V and 0 bases from J; bases unmatched to any gene: 4. The CDR3 is made up of 15 amino acids. Germline-derived CDR1 and CDR2 are SGHRS and YFSETQ. In DNA form, the CDR3 reads TGCGCCAGCAGCTACCGAGCGGGGAGCACAGATACGCAGTATTTT. Its translation is CASSYRAGSTDTQYF.

This clonotype turned up a few times. This chain joins TRBV4-1 and TRBJ2-1, with 10 bases matching TRBD2. The ends lost 6 bases at V and 6 bases at J; junction bases unmatched: 2. CDR1 is MGHRA and CDR2 is YSYEKL in the germline V gene. CDR3 length equals 13 residues. CDR3 sequence: CASRLAGFNEQFF. The CDR3 nucleotides read TGCGCCAGCAGACTAGCGGGGTTCAATGAGCAGTTCTTC.

The chain employs TRBV20-1 and TRBJ2-1; D possibly uses TRBD1 or TRBD2 (6 bases each). This CDR3 has 14 residues. The germline V gene has CDR1 DFQATT and CDR2 SNEGSKA (reference sequence). Trimming cost V 0 bases and J 8 bases, with 14 bases left between them. The CDR3 loop is CSARESGAAYEQFF. CDR3 sequence (DNA): TGCAGTGCTAGAGAATCGGGGGCCGCGTATGAGCAGTTCTTC.

CDR3 bases: TGTGCCAGCAGCTATGGACCGATTAATTCACCCCTCCACTTT. Amino acid sequence: CASSYGPINSPLHF. V gene TRBV11-2 combines with J gene TRBJ1-6; D call uncertain. The CDR3 sequence is 14 residues long. CDR1 and CDR2 (germline): SGHAT, FQNNGV. The V end was cut by 4 bases, the J end by 6 bases, with 10 bases between.

This clonotype has only one observation. This chain joins TRBV3-1 and TRBJ1-2, with TRBD1 as a possible D gene (5 bases). This CDR3 region has 14 residues. Germline CDR1 and CDR2: LGHDT and YNNKEL (reference sequence). V lost 1 base to trimming and J lost 2 bases, with 8 bases between them. The CDR3 DNA is TGTGCCAGCAGCCAAGGGGACGGCAACTATGGCTACACCTTC. This gives the protein CASSQGDGNYGYTF.

This clonotype was counted ten times or more. The chain recombines TRBV7-9 with TRBJ1-5; 7 bases match TRBD1. The CDR3 sequence is 14 residues long. The germline V gene has CDR1 SEHNR and CDR2 FQNEAQ (reference sequence). The V segment lost 1 base and the J segment 6 bases; nucleotides outside the gene matches: 3. DNA for the CDR3: TGTGCCAGCAGCTTAGGACAGGGAGGTCAGCCCCAGCATTTT. This sequence encodes CASSLGQGGQPQHF. Based on the CDR3 plus reference TRBV7-9 and TRBJ1-5, the full variable domain is DTGVSQNPRHKITKRGQNVTFRCDPISEHNRLYWYRQTLGQGPEFLTYFQNEAQLEKSRLLSDRFSAERPKGSFSTLEIQRTEQGDSAMYLCASSLGQGGQPQHFGDGTRLSIL.

This clonotype occurred a few times. V gene TRBV11-2 combines with J gene TRBJ2-3; 10 bases are shared with TRBD2. Germline values: CDR1 SGHAT, CDR2 FQNNGV. CDR3 length: 13 amino acids. Unmatched junction bases numbered 3, after V lost 8 bases and J lost 4 bases. In DNA form, the CDR3 reads TGTGCCAGCCGACTAGCGGGCCCAGATACGCAGTATTTT. Protein product: CASRLAGPDTQYF.

This clonotype was detected only a few times. The chain joins TRBV20-1 to TRBJ2-1; no definite D call. Trimming removed 7 bases at V and 3 bases at J, with 13 bases between. CDR1 is DFQATT and CDR2 is SNEGSKA in the germline V gene (reference sequence). This CDR3 contains 13 residues. The CDR3 sequence: CSVQESFYNEQFF. In nucleotides, the CDR3 is TGCAGTGTCCAGGAGTCCTTCTACAATGAGCAGTTCTTC.

This clonotype was picked up a small number of times. This sequence joins TRBV12-5 and TRBJ2-5, with D perhaps matching TRBD1 (7 bases). CDR1 and CDR2 from the germline V gene are LGHNT and FRNRAP. The V end was cut by 5 bases, the J end by 1 base, with 17 bases between. The CDR3 runs to 16 residues. The chain's CDR3 is CASGPSGQGGQETQYF. The DNA for the CDR3 is TGTGCTAGTGGTCCCTCCGGGCAGGGGGGCCAAGAGACCCAGTACTTC.

The table lists this clonotype with a few counts. This chain uses TRBV5-1 with TRBJ2-3; D may be TRBD2 (5 bases). Germline CDR1 reads SGHRS; CDR2 reads YFSETQ. This CDR3 contains 15 residues. Trimming took 4 bases from V and 5 from J, leaving 17 bases between them. The chain's CDR3 is CASSLWTPREDTQYF. CDR3 nucleotides: TGCGCCAGCAGCCTATGGACCCCCCGGGAAGATACGCAGTATTTT. The whole variable domain, remainder taken from reference TRBV5-1 and TRBJ2-3, is KAGVTQTPRYLIKTRGQQVTLSCSPISGHRSVSWYQQTPGQGLQFLFEYFSETQRNKGNFPGRFSGRQFSNSRSEMNVSTLELGDSALYLCASSLWTPREDTQYFGPGTRLTVL.

The chain uses TRBV30 and TRBJ2-7, with D possibly TRBD1 on 6 matching bases. V was clipped by 2 bases and J by 0 bases, with 11 bases between them. CDR3 size: 14 residues. CDR1 is GTSNPN and CDR2 is SVGIG in the germline V gene (reference sequence). This CDR3 reads CAWSRGGSSYEQYF. The CDR3, as DNA: TGTGCCTGGAGTCGAGGGGGAAGCTCCTACGAGCAGTACTTC.

The chain has TRBV5-1 and TRBJ1-2; 9 bases align to TRBD1. Germline trimming cut 0 bases from V and 3 bases from J; bases unmatched to any gene: 6. The CDR3 spans 16 residues. CDR1 and CDR2 (germline): SGHRS, YFSETQ. This chain's CDR3 is CASSLEPGQGYYGYTF. Written as DNA, the CDR3 is TGCGCCAGCAGCTTGGAGCCGGGACAGGGATACTATGGCTACACCTTC.

This clonotype was observed a handful of times. The rearrangement uses TRBV7-2 and TRBJ2-3, with a tentative D call TRBD2 (5 bases). The CDR3 is 13 residues long. Germline CDR1 reads SGHTA; CDR2 reads FQGNSA. The V end lost 5 bases, the J end lost 4 bases, and 10 bases lay between the germline ends. This CDR3 reads CASSLTRADTQYF. Written as DNA, the CDR3 is TGTGCCAGCAGCCTTACGCGGGCAGATACGCAGTATTTT.

The chain couples TRBV5-5 to TRBJ2-2, with D perhaps TRBD1 (6 bases). This CDR3 is built from 15 residues. The ends were cut back, 5 bases at V and 0 bases at J, with 11 bases in the middle. The V gene's germline CDR1 is SGHKS and CDR2 YYEKEE (reference sequence). CDR3 nucleotides: TGTGCCAGCAGGCCCGGGACACCGAACACCGGGGAGCTGTTTTTT. Protein sequence: CASRPGTPNTGELFF.

The rearrangement links TRBV10-3 to TRBJ1-2, with D tentatively TRBD1 (5 bases). Germline V gene lookup returns CDR1 ENHRY and CDR2 SYGVKD. The CDR3 consists of 13 residues. Trimming stripped 2 bases from V and 7 bases from J, with 11 bases between. CDR3 nucleotide sequence: TGTGCCATCAGTGAGCCAGGGAAAGGTGGCTACACCTTC. This sequence encodes CAISEPGKGGYTF.

In its sample, this clonotype was seen a few times. This rearrangement joins TRBV5-1 to TRBJ2-7; D ambiguous. Germline V gene data show CDR1 as SGHRS and CDR2 as YFSETQ. Trimming cost V 0 bases and J 5 bases, with 9 bases left between them. The CDR3 has 13 residues. The CDR3 DNA is TGCGCCAGCAGCTTGGGCTATGTCGACGAGCAGTACTTC. The encoded protein is CASSLGYVDEQYF.

This clonotype was detected only a few times. The chain employs TRBV7-2 and TRBJ1-2; TRBD1 is a possible D gene (6 bases). CDR1 and CDR2 from the germline V gene are SGHTA and FQGNSA. V lost 7 bases to trimming and J lost 0 bases, with 15 bases between them. This CDR3 contains 15 residues. The CDR3 DNA follows: TGTGCCAGCATCCAACAAGGGGGTACTAACTATGGCTACACCTTC. The encoded protein is CASIQQGGTNYGYTF.

There are a few counts of this clonotype. This chain joins TRBV9 and TRBJ2-3; the D gene is possibly TRBD2 (6 bases). V dropped 0 bases and J dropped 4 bases, with 12 bases sitting between them. The germline gives CDR1 SGDLS, CDR2 YYNGEE. The CDR3 consists of 15 residues. The DNA of the CDR3 is TGTGCCAGCAGCGTAGGGGCTAGCGAGTCAGATACGCAGTATTTT. This codes for CASSVGASESDTQYF.

This clonotype was seen repeatedly, ten times or more. The chain joins TRBV4-1 to TRBJ1-2, with D unresolved. Germline V gene lookup returns CDR1 MGHRA and CDR2 YSYEKL. V lost 4 bases and J 2 bases, leaving 8 bases between the germline ends. There are 13 residues in the CDR3. The CDR3 coding sequence is TGCGCCAGCAGCCTTACGGTAAACTATGGCTACACCTTC. Translation gives CASSLTVNYGYTF.